This entry lists 27 T cell receptor beta chains sequenced from one sample in a study of technical replicates of blood from several donors. The data were produced by immunoSEQ multiplex PCR, yet TCRdb's version contains in-frame clones alone and is incomplete. The sample carries tens of thousands of clones, around 94% recorded once. The sequenced sample consisted of T cells isolated from PBMCs. The receptors were gathered from a human donor in good health.

The chain combines TRBV18 with TRBJ1-3, with D tentatively TRBD1 (5 bases). Germline V CDR1 and CDR2: KGHSH, LQKENI. There are 17 residues in the CDR3. V lost 4 bases, J lost 0 bases, and 16 bases lay in between. The CDR3 is CASSLRPGQLSGNTIYF. CDR3 bases: TGTGCCAGCTCACTACGACCAGGGCAACTCTCTGGAAACACCATATATTTT.

The chain recombines TRBV19 with TRBJ2-7, with 11 bases fitting TRBD1. CDR1 LNHDA and CDR2 SQIVND come from the germline V gene (reference sequence). The V segment lost 4 bases and the J segment 3 bases; nucleotides outside the gene matches: 5. The CDR3 has 15 residues. Here the CDR3 reads CASSTPGQGVYEQYF. Here the CDR3 DNA reads TGTGCCAGTAGTACCCCGGGACAGGGGGTCTACGAGCAGTACTTC.

A single count supports this clone. The rearrangement uses TRBV5-1 and TRBJ2-1; 8 bases fit TRBD2. Trimming took 0 bases from V and 4 from J; bases not matched to a gene: 6. The CDR3 is made up of 16 amino acids. Germline V gene sequence: CDR1 SGHRS, CDR2 YFSETQ. In DNA, the CDR3 is TGCGCCAGCAGCTTGGGACTAGCGACTAATTACAATGAGCAGTTCTTC. As protein: CASSLGLATNYNEQFF.

This sequence joins TRBV18 and TRBJ1-5; tentatively, D is TRBD1 (6 bases). This CDR3 comprises 15 residues. Germline V gene sequence: CDR1 KGHSH, CDR2 LQKENI. The V end lost 4 bases, the J end lost 0 bases, and 10 bases lay between the germline ends. The CDR3 here is CASSQQGVSNQPQHF. The DNA for the CDR3 is TGTGCCAGCTCACAACAGGGTGTTAGCAATCAGCCCCAGCATTTT.

This chain connects TRBV6-5 to TRBJ2-5, with a tentative D call TRBD1 (6 bases). This CDR3 has 16 residues. V lost 2 bases and J lost 2, with 15 bases in between. The germline V gene has CDR1 MNHEY and CDR2 SVGAGI. CDR3 in amino acids: CASSYPGGQQQETQYF. The DNA of the CDR3 is TGTGCCAGCAGTTACCCAGGCGGACAGCAACAAGAGACCCAGTACTTC.

V gene TRBV6-1 combines with J gene TRBJ1-4, with 8 bases lining up with TRBD1. CDR3 length: 14 residues. The germline gives CDR1 MNHNS, CDR2 SASEGT. Losses at the gene ends were 6 bases for V and 6 bases for J; bases not matched to a gene: 6. CDR3 in amino acids: CASRDREWDEKLFF. CDR3 coding DNA: TGTGCCAGCAGGGACAGGGAATGGGATGAAAAACTGTTTTTT.

The V call is TRBV10-1, the J call TRBJ2-2; weak D call: TRBD2 (5 bases). The germline V gene encodes CDR1 WNHNN and CDR2 SYGVQD (reference sequence). The CDR3 extends over 16 amino acids. V was pared by 4 bases and J by 4 bases, with 16 bases between. The CDR3 sequence: CASSVNRGISTGELFF. CDR3 DNA sequence: TGCGCCAGCAGTGTAAATAGAGGGATAAGCACCGGGGAGCTGTTTTTT.

CDR3 sequence reads: CAISETGSSGNTIYF. The CDR3, as DNA: TGTGCCATCAGTGAGACAGGGAGCTCTGGAAACACCATATATTTT. The genes are TRBV10-3 and TRBJ1-3, with a weak D call TRBD1 (6 bases). Trimming removed 2 bases at V and 0 bases at J, with 8 bases between. Germline lookup yields CDR1 ENHRY and CDR2 SYGVKD. CDR3 size: 15 residues.

The chain carries TRBV27 and TRBJ2-7; weak D call: TRBD1 (6 bases). V lost 5 bases, J lost 2 bases, and 13 bases lay in between. This CDR3 has 14 residues. Per the germline V gene, CDR1 is MNHEY and CDR2 is SMNVEV (reference sequence). CDR3 nucleotides: TGTGCCAGCAGTCTAGGGGACAACCCCTACGAGCAGTACTTC. Encoded protein: CASSLGDNPYEQYF.

The V gene is TRBV29-1, the J gene TRBJ2-5, with TRBD1 matching over 10 bases. The germline gives CDR1 SQVTM, CDR2 ANQGSEA. J was trimmed by 3 bases and V by 2 bases; bases with no gene match: 3. The CDR3 extends over 14 amino acids. In DNA form, the CDR3 reads TGCAGCGTTGAATTAGGGACAGGGGAAGAGACCCAGTACTTC. It is translated as CSVELGTGEETQYF.

The chain joins TRBV28 to TRBJ1-1; 10 bases are a match to TRBD1. This CDR3 is built from 12 residues. The germline V gene encodes CDR1 MDHEN and CDR2 SYDVKM. The V gene end was trimmed by 3 bases and the J gene end by 11 bases; junction bases not matched to a gene: 3. This chain's CDR3 is CASSFRDRGAFF. The CDR3 DNA is TGTGCCAGCAGTTTTAGGGACAGGGGCGCTTTCTTT.

The chain joins TRBV6-1 to TRBJ2-7; TRBD1 is a possible D gene (6 bases). V was shortened by 7 bases and J by 3 bases, with 10 bases between the two germline ends. CDR3 length equals 12 residues. The germline CDR1 and CDR2 sequences are MNHNS and SASEGT. In DNA form, the CDR3 reads TGTGCCAGCACCTGGGGACACTACGAGCAGTACTTC. It encodes CASTWGHYEQYF.

The CDR3 DNA sequence: TGCAGCGTTTCTGGCGGTAGCACAGATACGCAGTATTTT. Its translation: CSVSGGSTDTQYF. This chain uses TRBV29-1 with TRBJ2-3; D ambiguous. Trimming removed 5 bases at V and 0 bases at J, with 9 bases between. Germline V gene lookup returns CDR1 SQVTM and CDR2 ANQGSEA. This CDR3 is built from 13 residues.

The chain uses TRBV28 and TRBJ2-1; TRBD2 aligns across 8 bases. Germline lookup yields CDR1 MDHEN and CDR2 SYDVKM. The junction had 2 bases not matched to a gene; V was cut back by 3 bases and J by 1 base. The CDR3 has 15 residues. CDR3 sequence: CASSLGGRSYNEQFF. The DNA for the CDR3 is TGTGCCAGCAGTTTGGGCGGGAGGTCCTACAATGAGCAGTTCTTC.

The chain joins TRBV28 to TRBJ2-7, with D maybe TRBD1 (6 bases). V lost 2 bases and J lost 4, with 12 bases in between. In germline, CDR1 is MDHEN, CDR2 SYDVKM. The CDR3 is made up of 14 amino acids. CDR3 nucleotides: TGTGCCAGCAGTTTACTACAGGGCCTATACGAGCAGTACTTC. Protein sequence: CASSLLQGLYEQYF.

The chain links TRBV6-6 to TRBJ1-4, with D maybe TRBD1 (5 bases). Trimming removed 3 bases from V and 1 base from J, with 9 bases in between. The CDR3 sequence is 15 residues long. Germline V gene data show CDR1 as MNHNY and CDR2 as SVGAGI (reference sequence). The CDR3 region has the DNA TGTGCCAGCAGTTATCTCGGGGGAACTAATGAAAAACTGTTTTTT. As protein: CASSYLGGTNEKLFF.

The chain couples TRBV9 to TRBJ2-2, with 10 bases matching TRBD2. Trimming removed 4 bases from V and 1 base from J; junction bases left unmatched: 4. Germline CDR1 is SGDLS and CDR2 is YYNGEE. The CDR3 length is 16 residues. The CDR3 DNA reads TGTGCCAGCAGCCCGCGACTAGCGGGGAACACCGGGGAGCTGTTTTTT. Translation: CASSPRLAGNTGELFF.

J is TRBJ2-7 and V is TRBV5-5; D is possibly TRBD2 (6 bases). In germline, CDR1 is SGHKS, CDR2 YYEKEE (reference sequence). V dropped 4 bases and J dropped 11 bases, with 13 bases sitting between them. CDR3 length: 11 residues. CDR3 sequence: CASSHSSDEYF. DNA for the CDR3: TGTGCCAGCAGCCACTCTAGCGACGAGTACTTC.

The chain has TRBV5-6 and TRBJ1-4; possibly TRBD1 for D (5 bases). CDR1 and CDR2 from the germline V gene are SGHDT and YYEEEE. The CDR3 spans 12 residues. Trimming pared 3 bases from V and 8 bases from J, leaving 8 bases between. CDR3 sequence reads: CASSWSGEKLFF. The CDR3 DNA is TGTGCCAGCAGCTGGTCAGGGGAAAAACTGTTTTTT.

The chain is built from TRBV19 and TRBJ2-1; 8 bases fit TRBD2. CDR3 size: 15 residues. V shed 7 bases, J shed 9 bases, and the junction held 14 bases outside the gene matches. The germline V gene has CDR1 LNHDA and CDR2 SQIVND (reference sequence). The CDR3 loop reads CASNRLAGGLTEQFF. CDR3 sequence (DNA): TGTGCCAGTAATCGACTGGCGGGAGGATTAACTGAGCAGTTCTTC.

This chain uses TRBV12-5 with TRBJ1-1; D possibly corresponds to TRBD1 (6 bases). V shed 7 bases and J shed 6 bases, with 15 bases lying between them. This CDR3 contains 13 residues. Germline CDR1 LGHNT, CDR2 FRNRAP. CDR3: CASVFQTGSEAFF. CDR3 sequence (DNA): TGTGCTAGTGTTTTTCAGACAGGATCTGAAGCTTTCTTT.

This chain joins TRBV30 and TRBJ2-3; 9 positions match TRBD1. This CDR3 contains 14 residues. J lost 4 bases, V lost 4 bases, and 6 bases had no gene match. Per the germline V gene, CDR1 is GTSNPN and CDR2 is SVGIG (reference sequence). CDR3: CAWNWGQGADTQYF. As DNA, the CDR3 is TGTGCCTGGAATTGGGGACAGGGCGCAGATACGCAGTATTTT.

This clone was observed once. V gene TRBV6-5 combines with J gene TRBJ2-7; no firm D call. The V end lost 6 bases, the J end lost 7 bases, and 13 bases lay between the germline ends. The CDR3 has 12 amino acids. Germline loops: CDR1 MNHEY, CDR2 SVGAGI. The CDR3 loop is CASSQNPREQYF. CDR3 nucleotide sequence: TGTGCCAGCAGCCAGAACCCCAGGGAGCAGTACTTC.

The table lists this clone with a count of one. The CDR3 loop reads CASSLAGQGNYGYTF. CDR3 DNA: TGTGCCAGCAGCTTAGCGGGACAGGGAAACTATGGCTACACCTTC. This rearrangement joins TRBV11-2 to TRBJ1-2; 9 nucleotides line up with TRBD1. V lost 1 base and J lost 2; bases outside the gene matches: 2. Germline V gene data show CDR1 as SGHAT and CDR2 as FQNNGV. The CDR3 contains 15 residues. Full variable domain (rest looked up from reference TRBV11-2 and TRBJ1-2): EAGVAQSPRYKIIEKRQSVAFWCNPISGHATLYWYQQILGQGPKLLIQFQNNGVVDDSQLPKDRFSAERLKGVDSTLKIQPAKLEDSAVYLCASSLAGQGNYGYTFGSGTRLTVV.

J is TRBJ2-1 and V is TRBV7-9, with 9 nucleotides matching TRBD1. Losses at the gene ends were 5 bases for V and 2 bases for J; bases not matched to a gene: 4. CDR3 length: 15 amino acids. The germline CDR1 and CDR2 sequences are SEHNR and FQNEAQ (reference sequence). The CDR3 DNA follows: TGTGCCAGCAGCCCTGGACAGGGGCCCTACAATGAGCAGTTCTTC. Its protein product is CASSPGQGPYNEQFF.

This clone was seen just once. The chain carries TRBV5-1 and TRBJ1-6, with 9 bases matching TRBD1. The germline V gene encodes CDR1 SGHRS and CDR2 YFSETQ. The junction had 14 bases not matched to a gene; V was cut back by 4 bases and J by 9 bases. There are 17 residues in the CDR3. The CDR3: CASSPLDPTGGGSPLHF. The CDR3, as DNA: TGCGCCAGCAGCCCCCTCGATCCCACAGGGGGCGGTTCACCCCTCCACTTT.

The chain recombines TRBV6-1 with TRBJ2-7; TRBD1 aligns across 8 bases. CDR3 length: 14 amino acids. Trimming removed 5 bases from V and 0 bases from J; junction bases left unmatched: 3. CDR1 is MNHNS and CDR2 is SASEGT in the germline V gene. The CDR3 DNA follows: TGTGCCAGCAGTCGGACAGGGCTCTCCTACGAGCAGTACTTC. Translated: CASSRTGLSYEQYF.